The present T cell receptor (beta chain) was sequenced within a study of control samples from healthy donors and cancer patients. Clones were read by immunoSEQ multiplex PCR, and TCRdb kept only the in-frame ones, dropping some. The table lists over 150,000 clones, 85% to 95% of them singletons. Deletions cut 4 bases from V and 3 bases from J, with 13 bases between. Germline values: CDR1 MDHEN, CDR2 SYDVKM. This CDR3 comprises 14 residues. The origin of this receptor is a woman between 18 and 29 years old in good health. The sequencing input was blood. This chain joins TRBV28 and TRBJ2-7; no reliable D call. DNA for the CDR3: TGTGCCAGCAGTTACGAGACCAGCTTCTACGAGCAGTACTTC. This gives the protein CASSYETSFYEQYF.